The 14 T cell receptor beta chains given below trace back to one sample, sequenced in a study of T-cell memory formation after mild COVID-19. TCRdb ran MiXCR on the 5' RACE reads and lists one entry per CDR3 protein. The profile shows fewer than 350,000 distinct CDR3 sequences, 14% of them singletons. The specimen sequenced was PBMCs or a T cell subset sorted from them (not recorded which). The receptors were sampled from a man between 18 and 35 years old who had mild COVID-19 (a few samples of this study predate the infection). Cell type and time point are not known.

The chain has TRBV4-2 and TRBJ1-4, with TRBD1 as a possible D gene (5 bases). Trimming took 1 base from V and 7 from J, leaving 13 bases between them. This CDR3 has 15 amino acids. Germline CDR1 and CDR2: LGHNA and YNFKEQ. This CDR3 reads CASSQGQGKGEKLFF. The CDR3, as DNA: TGTGCCAGCAGCCAAGGGCAGGGTAAGGGTGAAAAACTGTTTTTT.

This clonotype has more than one count but fewer than ten. The rearrangement joins TRBV5-6 to TRBJ2-3, with D unclear. V was cut by 6 bases and J by 2 bases, with 16 bases left in between. The CDR3 totals 15 residues. Germline loops: CDR1 SGHDT, CDR2 YYEEEE. The CDR3 reads CASNSDGGITDTQYF. CDR3 DNA: TGTGCCAGCAACTCCGACGGCGGCATCACAGATACGCAGTATTTT.

This clonotype was seen a handful of times. The V and J genes are TRBV12-3 or TRBV12-4 and TRBJ2-7; D remains ambiguous. CDR3 length: 12 residues. V was pared by 3 bases and J by 2 bases, with 5 bases between. The CDR3 DNA reads TGTGCCAGCAGTTTTAACACCTACGAGCAGTACGTC. Translating gives CASSFNTYEQYV.

This clonotype was detected a few times. The J gene is TRBJ1-6, the V gene TRBV5-1; TRBD1 agrees at 8 bases. The CDR3 is 17 residues long. Germline CDR1 and CDR2: SGHRS and YFSETQ. V was pared by 3 bases and J by 5 bases, with 10 bases of the junction left unmatched. CDR3 nucleotide sequence: TGCGCCAGCAGCTGGGAGACAGGGGTACATGATAATTCACCCCTCCACTTT. This translates into CASSWETGVHDNSPLHF.

There are a few counts of this clonotype. The V and J genes are TRBV7-2 and TRBJ2-1; no clear D. V gave up 1 base and J gave up 0 bases, with 7 bases separating them. The CDR3 sequence is 15 residues long. The germline V gene has CDR1 SGHTA and CDR2 FQGNSA. CDR3 sequence (DNA): TGTGCCAGCAGCTTAGAAAGAGTCTCCTACAATGAGCAGTTCTTC. Translated, it gives CASSLERVSYNEQFF.

The chain carries TRBV10-3 and TRBJ2-2; D gene unclear. The germline V and J ends were trimmed by 3 bases and 6 bases, with 8 bases remaining between them. The CDR3 loop spans 13 amino acids. From germline, CDR1 is ENHRY and CDR2 SYGVKD. In DNA form, the CDR3 reads TGTGCCATCAGTGATCAGGTCCCCGGGGAGCTGTTTTTT. This codes for CAISDQVPGELFF.

This rearrangement joins TRBV7-9 to TRBJ2-1; a possible D gene is TRBD1 (6 bases). In germline, CDR1 is SEHNR, CDR2 FQNEAQ (reference sequence). Trimming stripped 0 bases from V and 2 bases from J, with 11 bases between. CDR3 size: 16 residues. The CDR3 nucleotides read TGTGCCAGCAGCTTAGCGCAGGGGCCTACCTACAATGAGCAGTTCTTC. Translated: CASSLAQGPTYNEQFF.

This clonotype has only a few counts. The V gene is TRBV7-6, the J gene TRBJ1-4, with D possibly TRBD1 on 5 matching bases. The germline gives CDR1 SGHVS, CDR2 FNYEAQ. V lost 2 bases and J 0 bases, leaving 13 bases between the germline ends. The CDR3 has 17 residues. The CDR3 coding sequence is TGTGCCAGCAGCTTATTGATCCAGGGCCCAACTAATGAAAAACTGTTTTTT. It specifies CASSLLIQGPTNEKLFF.

This clonotype has a handful of counts. The CDR3 spells CATSDLLRDRGFATNEKLFF. CDR3 bases: TGTGCCACCAGTGATTTGCTCAGGGACAGGGGGTTTGCAACTAATGAAAAACTGTTTTTT. The chain joins TRBV24-1 to TRBJ1-4; 11 positions agree with TRBD1. Germline-derived CDR1 and CDR2 are KGHDR and SFDVKD. The CDR3 runs 20 residues. The junction had 8 bases not matched to a gene; V was cut back by 0 bases and J by 0 bases.

At least ten counts were recorded for this clonotype. The chain is built from TRBV12-5 and TRBJ2-1; 15 nucleotides line up with TRBD2. This CDR3 is 16 amino acids long. The germline V gene has CDR1 LGHNT and CDR2 FRNRAP. The junction had 7 bases not matched to a gene; V was cut back by 5 bases and J by 8 bases. CDR3 region: CASGPQGLAGGDEQFF. CDR3 coding DNA: TGTGCTAGTGGTCCCCAGGGACTAGCGGGAGGCGATGAGCAGTTCTTC.

This CDR3 reads CASSQEVGPGGRSTQYF. The CDR3 region has the DNA TGTGCCAGCAGCCAAGAAGTTGGGCCAGGCGGTAGGTCGACCCAGTACTTC. The V call is TRBV14, the J call TRBJ2-5; no definite D call. V dropped 0 bases and J dropped 7 bases, with 21 bases sitting between them. The CDR3 sequence is 17 residues long. Germline V gene data show CDR1 as SGHDN and CDR2 as FVKESK.

The chain joins TRBV3-1 to TRBJ1-3; D is ambiguous. The V gene's germline CDR1 is LGHDT and CDR2 YNNKEL (reference sequence). Trimming left V 1 base short and J 5 bases short, with 6 bases between. The CDR3 runs to 13 residues. The chain's CDR3 is CASSQAVRNTIYF. CDR3 sequence (DNA): TGTGCCAGCAGCCAAGCTGTGAGAAACACCATATATTTT.

This clonotype was counted many times. V and J are TRBV12-3 or TRBV12-4 and TRBJ2-2, with 7 positions matching TRBD1. The CDR3 is made up of 16 amino acids. Trimming cost V 7 bases and J 0 bases; bases outside gene matches: 8. CDR3 nucleotide sequence: TGTGCCAGCAAGGTGCTAGGGGGCGCGAACACCGGGGAGCTGTTTTTT. Translation: CASKVLGGANTGELFF.

CDR3 sequence reads: CASSFGTGAGEQYF. CDR3 in DNA: TGCGCCAGCAGCTTCGGGACAGGGGCCGGGGAGCAGTACTTC. The chain carries TRBV5-1 and TRBJ2-7; TRBD1 aligns across 10 bases. The germline V gene encodes CDR1 SGHRS and CDR2 YFSETQ. V was clipped by 2 bases and J by 7 bases; unmatched bases: 6. The CDR3 is made up of 14 amino acids.